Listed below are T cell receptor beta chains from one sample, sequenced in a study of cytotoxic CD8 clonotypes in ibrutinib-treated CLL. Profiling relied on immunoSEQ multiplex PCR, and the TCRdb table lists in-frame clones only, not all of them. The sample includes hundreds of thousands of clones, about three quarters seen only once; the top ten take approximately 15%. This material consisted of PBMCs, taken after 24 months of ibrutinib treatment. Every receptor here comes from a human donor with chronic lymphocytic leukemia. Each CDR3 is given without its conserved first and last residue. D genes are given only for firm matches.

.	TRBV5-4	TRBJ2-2	ASSLFEGFRELF
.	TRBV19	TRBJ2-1	ASSIAQGNHNEQF
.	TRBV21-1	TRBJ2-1	ASSEVKGDTYNEQF
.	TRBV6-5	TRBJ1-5	ASESYSNQPQH
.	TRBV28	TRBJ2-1	ASSSPGHEQF
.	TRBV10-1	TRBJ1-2	ASSEYWQEPRGYT
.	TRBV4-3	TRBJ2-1	ASSQDRLLYNEQF
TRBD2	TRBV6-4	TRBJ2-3	ASSLREGDTQY
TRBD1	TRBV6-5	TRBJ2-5	ASSPRGRSWETQY
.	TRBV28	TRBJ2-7	ASSPAGRAYEQY
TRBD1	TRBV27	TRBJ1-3	ASRRTGVGNTIY
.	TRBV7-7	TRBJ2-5	ASSPIETQY
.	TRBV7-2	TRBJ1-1	ASSPKRNTEAF
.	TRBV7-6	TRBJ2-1	ASSSSRERGNEQF
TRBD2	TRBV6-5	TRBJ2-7	ASSLPGLEQY
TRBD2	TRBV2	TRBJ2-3	ASSEGLAGGWGDTQY